This TCR beta chain was identified during a study of response to subunit inactivated influenza vaccine. Study-level findings and limits: T cells newly recruited by each seasonal influenza vaccination are few, the authors suggested.

The CDR3 consists of 18 residues. Germline-derived CDR1 and CDR2 are MNHEY and SVGAGI. V shed 0 bases and J 0 bases; nucleotides not matched to a gene: 3. Comment on this clonotype: What it binds is not known.

TCRdb analysed the RT-PCR reads with MiXCR anew, one entry per CDR3 protein. The data show hundreds of thousands of distinct CDR3 sequences, about 15% seen once. The specimen comprised PBMCs from blood, sampled around 14 days before vaccination. This receptor was obtained from a man over 45 who received an inactivated influenza vaccine. V usage is TRBV6-5 and J usage is TRBJ2-3, with 13 positions matching TRBD2. The CDR3 nucleotides read TGTGCCAGCAGTTACTCGTGGACTAGCGGGGGCAGCACAGATACGCAGTATTTT. Encoded protein: CASSYSWTSGGSTDTQYF.